One and the same sample provided the 14 T cell receptor beta chains below, sequenced in a study of OX40 agonist ivuxolimab in advanced cancers. Data came from immunoSEQ multiplex PCR; TCRdb stores just in-frame clones and leaves some out. The sample gives around 41,000 clones, 75% to 90% of which show up once; around 6.2% is in the top ten. Material: CD4+ or CD8+ T cells sorted from blood, obtained in a trial of the OX40 agonist ivuxolimab. The source of these receptors is an adult with an advanced solid tumor such as melanoma, head and neck, liver or kidney cancer.

The CDR3 nucleotides read TGCGCCAGCAGCTGGAGGGTTAACAATGAGCAGTTCTTC. As protein: CASSWRVNNEQFF. This chain uses TRBV5-1 with TRBJ2-1, with D possibly TRBD2 on 6 matching bases. CDR1 and CDR2 (germline): SGHRS, YFSETQ. This CDR3 has 13 amino acids. The V gene lost 3 bases and the J gene lost 5 bases, with 9 bases spanning the gap.

The chain uses TRBV19 and TRBJ2-7, with 9 bases that match TRBD1. The V gene end was trimmed by 6 bases and the J gene end by 4 bases; junction bases not matched to a gene: 10. CDR3 size: 15 residues. In germline, CDR1 is LNHDA, CDR2 SQIVND (reference sequence). CDR3 nucleotide sequence: TGTGCCAGTAGCCATCTGGGACAGGGCTCTTACGAGCAGTACTTC. This codes for CASSHLGQGSYEQYF.

The genes are TRBV18 and TRBJ2-7, with 8 bases matching TRBD1. J lost 4 bases, V lost 2 bases, and 4 bases had no gene match. The CDR3 totals 14 residues. Per the germline V gene, CDR1 is KGHSH and CDR2 is LQKENI. Here the CDR3 DNA reads TGTGCCAGCTCACCAGGGACAGGACGTTACGAGCAGTACTTC. Amino acids: CASSPGTGRYEQYF.

The chain recombines TRBV6-5 with TRBJ1-1; the D gene is possibly TRBD1 (6 bases). V gave up 6 bases and J gave up 1 base, with 9 bases separating them. Germline V lookup: CDR1 MNHEY, CDR2 SVGAGI. There are 13 residues in the CDR3. CDR3 amino acids: CASSSRGNTEAFF. The CDR3 DNA follows: TGTGCCAGCAGCTCCAGGGGGAACACTGAAGCTTTCTTT.

This chain uses TRBV7-8 with TRBJ1-1; 11 bases agree with TRBD1. The CDR3 is made up of 11 amino acids. Germline lookup yields CDR1 SGHVS and CDR2 FQNEAQ. V shed 11 bases and J 6 bases; nucleotides not matched to a gene: 2. CDR3 in amino acids: CAGDRGSEAFF. CDR3 sequence (DNA): TGTGCCGGGGACAGGGGGTCTGAAGCTTTCTTT.

The genes are TRBV6-1 and TRBJ2-7; the match to TRBD2 covers 10 bases. The CDR3 covers 14 residues. Germline V gene data show CDR1 as MNHNS and CDR2 as SASEGT. The J segment lost 4 bases and the V segment lost 0 bases, leaving 0 bases of the junction unmatched. The CDR3 bases are TGTGCCAGCAGTGAAGCTAGCGGGGGGTACGAGCAGTACTTC. Translated: CASSEASGGYEQYF.

The V and J genes are TRBV6-5 and TRBJ2-1; D unclear. The V gene lost 1 base and the J gene lost 5 bases, with 9 bases spanning the gap. Per germline, CDR1 MNHEY and CDR2 SVGAGI. CDR3 length equals 14 residues. The CDR3 region has the DNA TGTGCCAGCAGTTACTTCCCGCGGAACAATGAGCAGTTCTTC. It translates to CASSYFPRNNEQFF.

The J gene is TRBJ1-5, the V gene TRBV6-5; weak D call: TRBD1 (6 bases). This CDR3 contains 14 residues. The germline CDR1 and CDR2 sequences are MNHEY and SVGAGI. Trimming took off 6 bases at V and 3 bases at J, with 12 bases between the two ends. CDR3 sequence reads: CASSRDRPNQPQHF. The CDR3 bases are TGTGCCAGCAGCCGTGACAGGCCCAATCAGCCCCAGCATTTT.

J is TRBJ2-1 and V is TRBV5-4; 7 bases agree with TRBD2. This CDR3 contains 14 residues. In germline, CDR1 is SGHNT, CDR2 YYREEE (reference sequence). V dropped 4 bases and J dropped 5; count of bases not matched to a gene: 6. The CDR3 region has the DNA TGTGCCAGCAGCACGGGACTACGAAACAATGAGCAGTTCTTC. This translates into CASSTGLRNNEQFF.

The V and J genes are TRBV9 and TRBJ2-7; 10 positions match TRBD2. With 4 bases clipped from V and 5 bases from J, the junction kept 9 bases outside the gene matches. The germline CDR1 and CDR2 sequences are SGDLS and YYNGEE. This CDR3 has 15 residues. CDR3 sequence: CASSPDLAGAHEQYF. The CDR3 nucleotides are TGTGCCAGCAGCCCAGATCTAGCGGGAGCTCACGAGCAGTACTTC.

The chain has TRBV4-2 and TRBJ2-1, with TRBD2 as a possible D gene (5 bases). The germline gives CDR1 LGHNA, CDR2 YNFKEQ. The CDR3 has 17 amino acids. With 0 bases removed from V and 2 bases from J, the gap between germline ends came to 14 bases. CDR3 in DNA: TGTGCCAGCAGCCAAGATCCCGGCGGGCCCCCCTACAATGAGCAGTTCTTC. Translated, it gives CASSQDPGGPPYNEQFF.

CDR3 residues: CASSEGLAGNTQYF. The CDR3 nucleotides read TGTGCCAGCAGTGAAGGTCTAGCGGGGAATACGCAGTATTTT. The J gene is TRBJ2-3, the V gene TRBV2; 9 bases map to TRBD2. CDR1 is SNHLY, CDR2 FYNNEI, per germline. There are 14 residues in the CDR3. Trimming at V came to 1 base and at J to 7 bases, leaving 3 bases not matched to a gene.

The chain has TRBV5-3 and TRBJ2-2, with D maybe TRBD2 (5 bases). Being an ORF, TRBV5-3 has a function that is uncertain. The CDR3 totals 15 residues. V lost 4 bases to trimming and J lost 1 base, with 11 bases between them. The CDR3 region has the DNA TGTGCCAGAAGCGCGGGTTACCGGAACACCGGGGAGCTGTTTTTT. This translates into CARSAGYRNTGELFF.

V is TRBV11-2 and J is TRBJ2-1, with 7 bases aligning to TRBD1. Germline CDR1 reads SGHAT; CDR2 reads FQNNGV. The trim removed 3 bases at V and 8 bases at J, leaving 1 base unmatched. This CDR3 region has 12 residues. CDR3 residues: CASSFQGDEQFF. The CDR3, as DNA: TGTGCCAGCAGCTTCCAGGGGGATGAGCAGTTCTTC.